This T cell receptor (beta chain) stems from a study of blood T cell repertoires in COVID-19. Study at large: Sites across the United States, Italy and Spain contributed samples from acute and convalescent COVID-19. T cells, B-cell-depleted T cells, or PBMCs supplied cDNA or gDNA.

This clone was observed at least ten times. Additional DNA sequences in this sample encode the identical CDR3. Germline lookup yields CDR1 KGHSH and CDR2 LQKENI. The CDR3 is 13 residues long. Trimming took 2 bases from V and 6 from J, leaving 10 bases between them. Original processing notes: Amplification of reference gene primers was used by the study to estimate nucleated cell counts. The data were produced by immunoSEQ multiplex PCR, yet TCRdb's version contains in-frame clones alone and is incomplete. From that table come the V and J calls and clone size; the DNA was used to work out D and trimming. Seen here are 140,000 to 150,000 clones, 75% to 90% observed once, and the top ten hold about 5.1%.

The specimen was peripheral blood. This sequence originates from a human donor in a cohort sampled during active COVID-19. The chain carries TRBV18 and TRBJ1-2, with a weak D call TRBD1 (6 bases). The CDR3 here is CASSPRQEDGYTF. In nucleotides, the CDR3 is TGTGCCAGCTCACCAAGACAGGAGGATGGCTACACCTTC.